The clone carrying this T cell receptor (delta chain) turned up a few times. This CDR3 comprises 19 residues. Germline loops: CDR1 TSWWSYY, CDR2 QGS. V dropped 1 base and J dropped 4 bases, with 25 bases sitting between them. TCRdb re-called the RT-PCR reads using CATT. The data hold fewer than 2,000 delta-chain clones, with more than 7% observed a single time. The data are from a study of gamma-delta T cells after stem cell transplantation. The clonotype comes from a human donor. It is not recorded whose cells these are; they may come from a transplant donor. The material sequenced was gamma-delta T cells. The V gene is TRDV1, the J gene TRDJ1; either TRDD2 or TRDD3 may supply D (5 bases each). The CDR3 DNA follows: TGTGCTCTTGGGGAACCCTTCTTTACTACCCCTTATGGGGTCGATAAACTCATCTTT. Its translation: CALGEPFFTTPYGVDKLIF.